This entry concerns a single T cell receptor (beta chain). Which antigen it targets is not known. The record has no base qualities; no much larger clone is one base away. This record belongs to a study of shared clonotypes between healthy human individuals (dated by TCRdb to 2020 to 2022). About the full investigation: The cohort comprised two women and a few men aged 18 to 49 years. To increase sequencing depth and limit assay-specific biases, TCR repertoire library preparation and sequencing were carried out by different laboratories using diverse techniques. Each donor's leukapheresis produced roughly between about 0.9 and 9.5 billion PBMCs. For each donor, CD4 naive and CD4 memory were each run on three plates, CD8 naive on two plates, and CD8 memory on one plate. Blood TCR repertoires of a handful of healthy adults were deeply sequenced to estimate repertoire size and the extent of clonotype sharing between individuals.

TCR CDR3 regions were amplified from genomic DNA by multiplex PCR using the deep immunoSEQ assay. Genomic DNA extracted from each cell subset was distributed evenly over all wells of several immunoSEQ 96-well plates, and each plate served as one replicate. For sorted subsets, each replicate PCR was loaded with roughly 0.2 ug genomic DNA, equivalent to roughly 30,000 T cell genomes. The purified libraries were quantified using a Qubit 3.0 fluorometer, sized with a Bioanalyzer 2100, and then quantified again using the KAPA Library Quantification kit. Each immunoSEQ 96-well plate was sequenced on its own single-read 150-cycle Illumina NextSeq 550 flow cell. As for the authors' bioinformatics: The immunoSEQ output contained only junctional sequences without quality scores, so filtering could not match that applied to full-length reads. To assign V/J genes and CDR3, sequences were annotated against IMGT germline references using PyIR, a Python wrapper for IgBLAST v1.9. Reads were removed for weak V/J assignments (E-value above 1e-6), missing CDR3, stop codons, out-of-frame junctions, or ambiguous translated residues. A V3J clonotype was defined by an identical inferred V gene, J gene, and CDR3 amino acid sequence. Percentage overlap between repertoires was computed as shared unique clonotypes divided by the size of the smaller repertoire. RTK rarefaction, the Chao1 estimator, and Recon v2.1 estimates of unobserved clonotypes were used to assess repertoire richness. Generation probabilities were computed with OLGA for all TCRbeta clonotypes obtained by the gDNA method from a handful of donors. Sourced from immuneACCESS, this table was stored by TCRdb with only in-frame sequences that have V and J called. A share of the clones is absent; for the studies checked, an unresolved V gene accounts for under half, and the remainder has no known explanation. Clone size and the V and J calls come from that table; the DNA yielded D and trimming. For this sample the table gives roughly 1,500,000 clones, of which 97% to 99% were detected only once. Together, the top ten hold under 0.45% of the sample.

Summary of the overall study and its limitations: Only blood was sampled, and tissue TCR repertoires likely differ from those in blood. Estimated clonotype richness was generally larger for naive than for memory subsets. Based on pairwise subsampling, the degree of clonotype sharing among donors was expected to be affected by sequencing depth. When a few donors were compared, the shared fraction of clonotypes was about 5.2% for naive CD4, around 3.5% for naive CD8, roughly 2.3% for memory CD4, and 0.4% for memory CD8. Clonotypes shared by all four sorted-subset donors showed higher generation probabilities than non-shared clonotypes. Incomplete sequencing was indicated by rarefaction of sorted-subset datasets, despite the large sequencing depth. The genetic and exposure-history diversity represented was limited by the small number of donors.

Healthy HIV-negative adults with no recently reported acute infections or vaccinations were included as donors. Only Caucasian adults living in Nashville, Tennessee, USA were represented among the donors. Magnetic negative selection was used to enrich CD4+ T cells, after which naive cells were positively selected on CD45RA and the negative fraction became the memory subset. Blood was collected by leukapheresis, and PBMCs were isolated by Ficoll-Histopaque density gradient centrifugation and then cryopreserved in liquid nitrogen vapor phase. Purity and quantity of every magnetically sorted T cell population were checked by analytical flow cytometry. Genomic DNA was isolated from each sorted fraction and quantified by UV absorbance on a Nanodrop 2000c. Sequencing used naive CD4+ T cells sorted from blood. The cell subset or site label, as the study defines it: CD45RA+ positively selected. The TCR originated in a man under 40 in good health.

The DNA sequence is given as TGTGCCAGCAGCCTAGGGGCAGAGACCCAGTACTTC. Its translation is CASSLGAETQYF. The chain links TRBV2 with TRBJ2-5; TRBD1 is perhaps the D gene, given 5 matching bases. Trimming takes 6 bases from V and 4 bases from J, and the germline ends sit 9 bases apart. Looking up the germline V gene yields CDR1 SNHLY and CDR2 FYNNEI. The CDR3 holds 12 amino acids from the cysteine to the phenylalanine. The DNA shown is the 36-base CDR3, in frame from base 1.